This T cell receptor beta chain was sequenced during a study of cytomegalovirus exposure and HLA in healthy donors. Whole-study context: Tens of millions of unique TCRs from HLA-typed donors were held in an early data release.

As to this clone: Its target is not known.

Regarding donors, all were healthy bone marrow donors. The PCR was carried out with 60 Vbeta primers and 13 Jbeta primers. The data were produced by immunoSEQ multiplex PCR, yet TCRdb's version contains in-frame clones alone and is incomplete. This sample has 75,000 to 85,000 clones, with around three quarters found just once. This CDR3 has 16 residues. The V and J ends lost 2 bases and 3 bases respectively, with 17 bases between them. CDR1 and CDR2 (germline): MNHEY, SMNVEV (reference sequence). Whole-study results and caveats: Across donors, most TCRs were seen rarely, yet some public ones were widespread.

This chain connects TRBV27 to TRBJ2-7; D remains unclear. The clonotype originates from a male donor in good health and CMV-seronegative. Sequencing was performed on PBMCs. The CDR3 is CASSLMAPTTLYEQYF. The CDR3 DNA reads TGTGCCAGCAGTTTAATGGCACCTACTACCCTCTACGAGCAGTACTTC.